The rows below give T cell receptor beta chains drawn from one sample of a study of cytomegalovirus exposure and HLA in healthy donors. The table came from immunoSEQ multiplex PCR; TCRdb's copy has only in-frame clones and leaves some out. The sample shows about 120,000 clones, over 60% of them seen only once. Sequencing was performed on PBMCs. Receptors were obtained from a woman in her twenties or thirties in good health and CMV-seropositive. Both conserved end residues are part of each CDR3.

v_gene	j_gene	CDR3aa
TRBV4-2	TRBJ2-2	CASSQEWDSTGELFF
TRBV10-3	TRBJ1-2	CAIRDQPLPGYGYTF
TRBV28	TRBJ2-1	CASKLSGGAIEQFF
TRBV6-6	TRBJ1-5	CASAGQGAQPQHF
TRBV7-9	TRBJ2-2	CASSQTGTNTGELFF
TRBV13	TRBJ1-1	CASSLDTRNTEAFF
TRBV6-1	TRBJ1-1	CASSEFGGGTEAFF
TRBV13	TRBJ2-3	CASSPRLAGGTDTQYF
TRBV9	TRBJ2-5	CASSASALKETQYF
TRBV7-9	TRBJ1-1	CSSSLGRSEAFF
TRBV5-1	TRBJ1-3	CASSLEGGTGNTIYF
TRBV7-9	TRBJ2-1	CASKQGLGNEQFF
TRBV19	TRBJ1-3	CASSYLGKGRGYSGNTIYF
TRBV19	TRBJ2-2	CASSDFLGGVPNTGELFF
TRBV5-1	TRBJ1-2	CASSLEQSGYGYTF
TRBV9	TRBJ2-1	CASSAHPRTSGDYNEQFF
TRBV2	TRBJ1-5	CASSNRGSNQPQHF
TRBV25-1	TRBJ1-2	CASSESDRGLLGYTF
TRBV7-7	TRBJ2-3	CASSLARLAGKDTQYF
TRBV30	NA	CAWSVLGPYEQYF
TRBV9	TRBJ1-1	CASSPDRNVMNTEAFF
TRBV14	TRBJ2-7	CASSESRVPYEQYF
TRBV7-9	TRBJ1-6	CASRGQVKNSPLHF
TRBV11-2	TRBJ1-2	CASTPGQGDGYTF
TRBV7-8	TRBJ1-4	CASSRVGEKLFF
TRBV5-1	TRBJ2-7	CASSLTGTGEAAGYF
TRBV9	TRBJ2-7	CASSVAQGGQYF
TRBV2	TRBJ1-1	CASSTTGGPAFF
TRBV6-5	TRBJ2-4	CASTGRGSYIQYF
TRBV18	TRBJ2-7	CASSPPGRNEQYF
TRBV27	TRBJ2-3	CASSPPSRPRTDTQYF
TRBV5-1	TRBJ2-1	CASSQGYNEQFF
TRBV7-9	TRBJ1-2	CASEGTGGNYGYTF
TRBV18	NA	CASSPPRGQGVGEQYF
TRBV9	TRBJ1-4	CASSVSPGPNEKLFF
TRBV5-4	TRBJ2-1	CASSPARGVGSYNEQFF
TRBV19	TRBJ1-2	CASSTDSAYGYTF
TRBV7-2	TRBJ1-2	CASSPYGGARDYGYTF
TRBV30	TRBJ2-7	CAWSDPGLTYF
TRBV28	TRBJ1-1	CASSLMGQRVTEAFF
TRBV5-6	TRBJ2-5	CASSASYRGSIGGETQYF
TRBV5-4	TRBJ1-3	CASSPGTSSGNTIYF
TRBV6-1	TRBJ2-5	CASSKPGQGNQYF
TRBV7-2	TRBJ2-7	CASSLFGSGGMPYEQYF
TRBV27	TRBJ2-7	CASIFRGRTYEQYF
TRBV5-1	TRBJ1-4	CATKPGTGYEKLFF